This TCR beta chain was obtained from a study of blood T cell repertoires in COVID-19. In the study overall: The study drew acute and convalescent COVID-19 samples from the United States, Italy and Spain. T cells, B-cell-depleted T cells, or PBMCs provided the cDNA or gDNA that served as material.

Of note for this clone: At the DNA level, this CDR3 is encoded by other sequences in the same sample as well.

Looked up from germline, CDR1 is MNHEY and CDR2 is SVGAGI. This CDR3 has 15 amino acids. J was trimmed by 3 bases and V by 0 bases; bases with no gene match: 2. Original processing methods: From reference gene primer amplification, estimates of nucleated cell counts were derived. The data were produced by immunoSEQ multiplex PCR, yet TCRdb's version contains in-frame clones alone and is incomplete. V and J calls and clone size are as listed in that table; D and trimming were resolved from the DNA. The sample shows fewer than 60,000 clones, approximately 84% of them seen only once. This receptor was taken from a man in his fifties or sixties with acute or convalescent COVID-19. J is TRBJ2-1 and V is TRBV6-5; 7 bases map to TRBD2. Sequenced sample: peripheral blood. CDR3 in amino acids: CASSYSGGGYNEQFF. The CDR3 bases are TGTGCCAGCAGTTACTCGGGCGGGGGCTACAATGAGCAGTTCTTC.